Shown below are 8 T cell receptor beta chains from a single sample sequenced in a study of blood T cells in healthy people across ages. Together with a sample-barcoded 5' primer, a J-beta primer mix was included in a second PCR lasting roughly 6 to 12 cycles. TCRdb called the 5' RACE reads again in MiXCR, with one record for every CDR3 protein. The sample lists some 550,000 distinct CDR3 sequences, roughly 43% occurring once. Specimen: blood. These receptors came from a man older than 75 in good health.

The chain recombines TRBV20-1 with TRBJ2-6, with 7 bases aligning to TRBD1. This CDR3 is 14 amino acids long. Trimming cost V 3 bases and J 4 bases; bases outside gene matches: 3. Germline V gene data show CDR1 as DFQATT and CDR2 as SNEGSKA (reference sequence). CDR3 residues: CSASDRAGANVLTF. Here the CDR3 DNA reads TGCAGTGCTAGTGACAGGGCCGGGGCCAACGTCCTGACTTTC.

This clonotype was counted between two and nine times. V and J are TRBV25-1 and TRBJ2-3; D ambiguous. Germline CDR1 and CDR2: MGHDK and SYGVNS. This CDR3 region has 13 residues. V lost 5 bases and J lost 2, with 8 bases in between. As DNA, the CDR3 is TGTGCCAGCAGTCGGCAGCCCACAGATACGCAGTATTTT. Encoded protein: CASSRQPTDTQYF.

This rearrangement joins TRBV7-3 to TRBJ2-1, with D unresolved. CDR1 and CDR2 from the germline V gene are SGHTA and FQGTGA. The CDR3 sequence is 15 residues long. With 2 bases removed from V and 6 bases from J, the gap between germline ends came to 14 bases. DNA of the CDR3: TGTGCCAGCAGCTTAGAGCTCGGGCCCCCCAATGAGCAGTTCTTC. It is translated as CASSLELGPPNEQFF.

At least ten counts were recorded for this clonotype. Written as DNA, the CDR3 is TGTGCCAGCAGCTTAGTACAGGGGGCAACGGGACTAGCCGGCAATGAGCAGTTCTTC. Its translation is CASSLVQGATGLAGNEQFF. The V gene is TRBV7-9, the J gene TRBJ2-1; D tentatively fits TRBD1 or TRBD2 (9 bases each). Germline lookup yields CDR1 SEHNR and CDR2 FQNEAQ (reference sequence). Trimming took off 1 base at V and 6 bases at J, with 25 bases between the two ends. The length of the CDR3 is 19 residues.

In regard to this clonotype: A much bigger clone sits one base away, suggesting this may be a read error. The rearrangement uses TRBV7-9 and TRBJ2-1, with 8 bases lining up with TRBD1. Germline-derived CDR1 and CDR2 are SEHNR and FQNEAQ (reference sequence). The CDR3 has 16 residues. CDR3 region: CASSLRVTGAFGERFF. DNA for the CDR3: TGTGCCAGCAGCTTACGGGTGACAGGGGCCTTCGGTGAGCGGTTCTTC.

This clonotype showed up just once. The genes are TRBV29-1 and TRBJ2-3; 7 bases map to TRBD2. Germline V lookup: CDR1 SQVTM, CDR2 ANQGSEA. The trim removed 5 bases at V and 6 bases at J, leaving 8 bases unmatched. The CDR3 consists of 13 residues. CDR3 DNA: TGCAGCGTTCCGGGTAGCGGGTGGGATACGCAGTATTTT. Translating it yields CSVPGSGWDTQYF.

The chain has TRBV20-1 and TRBJ2-1, with TRBD2 matching over 14 bases. The CDR3 has 14 residues. J lost 6 bases, V lost 6 bases, and 4 bases had no gene match. Germline lookup yields CDR1 DFQATT and CDR2 SNEGSKA (reference sequence). The CDR3 loop reads CSAPGTSGSNEQFF. CDR3 sequence (DNA): TGCAGTGCCCCCGGGACTAGCGGGAGCAATGAGCAGTTCTTC.

The rearrangement joins TRBV20-1 to TRBJ2-1; D remains unclear. Trimming removed 6 bases from V and 7 bases from J, with 13 bases in between. The CDR3 length is 12 residues. The germline gives CDR1 DFQATT, CDR2 SNEGSKA (reference sequence). In nucleotides, the CDR3 is TGCAGTGCCCGGAAGGTCGGAAATGAGCAGTTCTTC. This codes for CSARKVGNEQFF.